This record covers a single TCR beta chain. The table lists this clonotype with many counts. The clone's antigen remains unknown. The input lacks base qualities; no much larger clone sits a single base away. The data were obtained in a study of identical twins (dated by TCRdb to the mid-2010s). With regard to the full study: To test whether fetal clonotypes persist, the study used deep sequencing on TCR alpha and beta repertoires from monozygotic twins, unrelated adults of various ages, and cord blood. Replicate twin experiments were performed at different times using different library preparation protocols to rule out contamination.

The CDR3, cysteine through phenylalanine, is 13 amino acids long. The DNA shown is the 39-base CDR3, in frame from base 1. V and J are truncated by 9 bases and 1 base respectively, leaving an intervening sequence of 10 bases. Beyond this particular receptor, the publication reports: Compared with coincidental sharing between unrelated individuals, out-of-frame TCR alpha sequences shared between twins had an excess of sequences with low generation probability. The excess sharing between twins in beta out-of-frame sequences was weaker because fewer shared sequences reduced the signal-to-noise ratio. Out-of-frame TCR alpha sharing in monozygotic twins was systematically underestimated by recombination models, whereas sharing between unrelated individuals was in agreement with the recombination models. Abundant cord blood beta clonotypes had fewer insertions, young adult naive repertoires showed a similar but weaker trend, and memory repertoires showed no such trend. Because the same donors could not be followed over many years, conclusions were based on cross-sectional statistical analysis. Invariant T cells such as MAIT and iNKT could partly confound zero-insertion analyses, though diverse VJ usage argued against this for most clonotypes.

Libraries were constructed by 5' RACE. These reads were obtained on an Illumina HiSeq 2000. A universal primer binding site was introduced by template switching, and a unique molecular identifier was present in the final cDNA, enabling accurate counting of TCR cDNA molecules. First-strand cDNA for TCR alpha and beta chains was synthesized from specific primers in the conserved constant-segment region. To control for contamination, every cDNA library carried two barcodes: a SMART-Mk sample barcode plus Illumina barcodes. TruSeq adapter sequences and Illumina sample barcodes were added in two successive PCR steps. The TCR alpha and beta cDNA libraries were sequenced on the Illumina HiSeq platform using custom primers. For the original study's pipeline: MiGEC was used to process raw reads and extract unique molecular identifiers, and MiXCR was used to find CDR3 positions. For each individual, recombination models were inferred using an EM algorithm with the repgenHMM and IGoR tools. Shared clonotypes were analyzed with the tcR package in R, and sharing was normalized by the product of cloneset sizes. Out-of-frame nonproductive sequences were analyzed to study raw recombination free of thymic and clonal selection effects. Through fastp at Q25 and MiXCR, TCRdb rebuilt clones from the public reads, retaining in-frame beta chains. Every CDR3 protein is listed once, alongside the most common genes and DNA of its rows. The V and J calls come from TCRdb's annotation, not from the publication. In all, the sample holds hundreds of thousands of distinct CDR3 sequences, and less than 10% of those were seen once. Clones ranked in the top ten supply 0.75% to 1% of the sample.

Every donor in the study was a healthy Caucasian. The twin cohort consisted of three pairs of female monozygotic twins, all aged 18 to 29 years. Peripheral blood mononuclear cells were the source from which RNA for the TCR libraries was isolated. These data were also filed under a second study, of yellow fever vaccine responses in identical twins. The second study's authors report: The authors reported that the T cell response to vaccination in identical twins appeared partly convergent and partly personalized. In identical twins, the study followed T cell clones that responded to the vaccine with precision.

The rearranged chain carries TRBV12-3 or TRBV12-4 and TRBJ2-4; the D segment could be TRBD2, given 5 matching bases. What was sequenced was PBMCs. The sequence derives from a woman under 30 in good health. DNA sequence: TGTGCCAGTGGAGGCGAGGCCAAAAACATTCAGTACTTC. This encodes CASGGEAKNIQYF.